The next 11 T cell receptor beta chains were all read from a single sample in a study of T cell responses to AZD1222 COVID-19 vaccine. TCRdb's copy holds only in-frame clones and misses some; the assay was immunoSEQ multiplex PCR. The sample carries 180,000 or so clones, roughly 92% recorded once. Here the sequenced sample was peripheral blood, taken on day 0 of AZD1222 vaccination. The receptor source for this set is an adult in good health.

V is TRBV11-2 and J is TRBJ1-1; no definite D call. The CDR3 covers 11 residues. CDR1 is SGHAT and CDR2 is FQNNGV in the germline V gene. V was cut by 3 bases and J by 4 bases, with 3 bases left in between. CDR3 in amino acids: CASSFSTEAFF. CDR3 in DNA: TGTGCCAGCAGCTTTTCCACTGAAGCTTTCTTT.

The gene calls are TRBV3-1 (or the pseudogene TRBV3-2) and TRBJ1-6; tentatively, D is TRBD1 (5 bases). Germline V lookup: CDR1 LGHDT, CDR2 YNNKEL (reference sequence). The CDR3 is made up of 16 amino acids. With 4 bases removed from V and 6 bases from J, the gap between germline ends came to 16 bases. The CDR3 spells CASSPDRGGFNSPLHF. In nucleotides, the CDR3 is TGTGCCAGCAGCCCAGATCGGGGCGGCTTTAATTCACCCCTCCACTTT.

The chain joins TRBV6-2 or TRBV6-3 to TRBJ1-1; 11 bases match TRBD1. There are 16 residues in the CDR3. The germline V gene has CDR1 MNHEY and CDR2 SVGEGT. The ends lost 4 bases at V and 5 bases at J; junction bases unmatched: 9. CDR3 nucleotides: TGTGCCAGCAGTTCCCGGACAGGGGGCCTAGGGACTGAAGCTTTCTTT. This translates into CASSSRTGGLGTEAFF.

V gene TRBV19 combines with J gene TRBJ1-3; D remains ambiguous. The CDR3 spans 13 residues. V lost 6 bases and J lost 0, with 6 bases in between. Looked up from germline, CDR1 is LNHDA and CDR2 is SQIVND (reference sequence). The CDR3, as DNA: TGTGCCAGTAGGCAGAGCTCTGGAAACACCATATATTTT. Translation gives CASRQSSGNTIYF.

The V call is TRBV19, the J call TRBJ1-1; maybe TRBD1 (5 bases). The length of the CDR3 is 16 residues. Trimming stripped 2 bases from V and 6 bases from J, with 19 bases between. CDR1 and CDR2 from the germline V gene are LNHDA and SQIVND (reference sequence). CDR3 residues: CASSIRGTGKTAEAFF. CDR3 bases: TGTGCCAGTAGTATAAGGGGTACTGGGAAGACAGCTGAAGCTTTCTTT.

The count of this clone is one. Other DNA sequences within the sample encode an identical CDR3. The chain has TRBV12-3 or TRBV12-4 and TRBJ1-1; maybe TRBD1 (5 bases). The ends were cut back, 5 bases at V and 5 bases at J, with 6 bases in the middle. The CDR3 loop spans 11 amino acids. The CDR3 bases are TGTGCCAGCAGTAGGGGAACTGAAGCTTTCTTT. Its translation: CASSRGTEAFF.

This chain joins TRBV21-1 and TRBJ2-7; TRBD2 is the table's D call and was not checked against the DNA. TRBV21-1 is a recognized pseudogene. The CDR3 has 17 residues. The CDR3 spells CASSNGRNISIYYEQYF. In DNA form, the CDR3 reads TGTGCCAGCAGCAACGGGAGGAATATCTCAATTTACTACGAGCAGTACTTC.

The chain links TRBV11-3 to TRBJ2-3; 8 nucleotides match TRBD2. J was trimmed by 4 bases and V by 5 bases; bases with no gene match: 11. CDR3 size: 16 residues. The V gene's germline CDR1 is SGHNT and CDR2 YENEEA. This CDR3 reads CASSPGLAGYPDTQYF. The CDR3 bases are TGTGCCAGCAGCCCAGGCCTAGCGGGTTATCCAGATACGCAGTATTTT.

The rearrangement links TRBV18 to TRBJ1-5; D is uncertain. The CDR3 consists of 14 residues. Trimming left V 3 bases short and J 6 bases short, with 12 bases between. CDR1 is KGHSH and CDR2 is LQKENI in the germline V gene. The CDR3 DNA follows: TGTGCCAGCTCACCCGTAGGGAGTGGTCAGCCCCAGCATTTT. It encodes CASSPVGSGQPQHF. The full variable domain, its missing parts supplied by reference TRBV18 and TRBJ1-5, is NAGVMQNPRHLVRRRGQEARLRCSPMKGHSHVYWYRQLPEEGLKFMVYLQKENIIDESGMPKERFSAEFPKEGPSILRIQQVVRGDSAAYFCASSPVGSGQPQHFGDGTRLSIL.

V usage is TRBV6-1 and J usage is TRBJ1-4; D is unresolved. Germline CDR1 MNHNS, CDR2 SASEGT. The CDR3 spans 15 residues. V lost 3 bases to trimming and J lost 8 bases, with 16 bases between them. CDR3 coding DNA: TGTGCCAGCAGTGACCCTCGGGTGCAAGGGGAAAAACTGTTTTTT. Its translation: CASSDPRVQGEKLFF.

The chain is built from TRBV27 and TRBJ2-2, with D perhaps TRBD2 (7 bases). This CDR3 has 14 residues. The ends were cut back, 7 bases at V and 5 bases at J, with 14 bases in the middle. Germline V lookup: CDR1 MNHEY, CDR2 SMNVEV (reference sequence). CDR3 region: CASTFGGATGELFF. The CDR3 nucleotides are TGTGCCAGCACCTTTGGGGGGGCGACCGGGGAGCTGTTTTTT.